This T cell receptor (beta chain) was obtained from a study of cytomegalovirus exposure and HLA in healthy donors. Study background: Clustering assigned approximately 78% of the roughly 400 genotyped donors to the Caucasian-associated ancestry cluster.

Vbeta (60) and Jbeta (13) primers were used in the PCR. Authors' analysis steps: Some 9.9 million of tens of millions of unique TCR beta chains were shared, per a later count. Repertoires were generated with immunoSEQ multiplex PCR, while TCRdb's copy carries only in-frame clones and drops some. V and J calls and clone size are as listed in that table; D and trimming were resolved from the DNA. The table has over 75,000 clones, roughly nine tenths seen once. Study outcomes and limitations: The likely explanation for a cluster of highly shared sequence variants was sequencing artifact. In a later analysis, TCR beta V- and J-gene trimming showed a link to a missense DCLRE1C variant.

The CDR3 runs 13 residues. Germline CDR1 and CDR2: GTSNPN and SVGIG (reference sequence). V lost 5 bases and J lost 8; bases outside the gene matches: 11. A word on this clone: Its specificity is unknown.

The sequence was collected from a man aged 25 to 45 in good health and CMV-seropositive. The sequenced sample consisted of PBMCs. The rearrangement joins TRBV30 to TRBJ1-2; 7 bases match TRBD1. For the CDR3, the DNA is TGTGCCTGGGAAGGACAGGCCGCTTACGGCTACACCTTC. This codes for CAWEGQAAYGYTF. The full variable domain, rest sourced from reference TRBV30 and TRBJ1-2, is SQTIHQWPATLVQPVGSPLSLECTVEGTSNPNLYWYRQAAGRGLQLLFYSVGIGQISSEVPQNLSASRPQDRQFILSSKKLLLSDSGFYLCAWEGQAAYGYTFGSGTRLTVV.